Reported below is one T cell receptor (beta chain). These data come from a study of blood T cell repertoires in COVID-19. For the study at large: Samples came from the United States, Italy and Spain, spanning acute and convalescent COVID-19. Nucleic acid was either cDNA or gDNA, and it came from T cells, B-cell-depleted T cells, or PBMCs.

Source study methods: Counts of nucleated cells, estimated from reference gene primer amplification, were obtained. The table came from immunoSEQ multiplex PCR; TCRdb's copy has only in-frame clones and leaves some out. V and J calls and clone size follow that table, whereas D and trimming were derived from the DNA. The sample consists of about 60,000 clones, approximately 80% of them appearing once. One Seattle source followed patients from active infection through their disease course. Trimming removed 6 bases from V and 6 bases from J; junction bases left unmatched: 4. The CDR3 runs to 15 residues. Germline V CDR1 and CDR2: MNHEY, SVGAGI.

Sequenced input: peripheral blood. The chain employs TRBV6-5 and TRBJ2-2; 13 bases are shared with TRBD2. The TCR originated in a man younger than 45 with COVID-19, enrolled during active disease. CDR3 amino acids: CASRWTSGSAGELFF. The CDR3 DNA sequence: TGTGCCAGCAGATGGACTAGCGGGAGTGCCGGGGAGCTGTTTTTT.